This T cell receptor (beta chain) was identified in a study of tumor and adjacent non-tumor tissue in lung cancer. The template was RNA from unsorted bulk tissue. The library came from three nested PCR rounds adapted from ARM-PCR protocols. TCRdb re-called the multiplex PCR reads with MiXCR, one entry per CDR3 protein. The data hold 100,000 to 120,000 distinct CDR3 sequences, with approximately 84% observed a single time. Germline CDR1 and CDR2: MNHNY and SVGAGI (reference sequence). CDR3 length: 13 residues. V was shortened by 5 bases and J by 7 bases, with 12 bases between the two germline ends. The sample comprised lung tumor tissue. The chain carries TRBV6-6 and TRBJ2-1; D remains ambiguous. This receptor was obtained from a man between 70 and 80 years old with non-small cell lung cancer. CDR3 loop: CASSNGSRNEQFF. The CDR3 DNA sequence: TGTGCCAGCAGTAACGGGTCCCGAAATGAGCAGTTCTTC.